This TCR beta chain was documented in a study of ipilimumab plus nivolumab after autologous stem cell transplantation. About the study: A median of roughly eight nivolumab and a few ipilimumab doses were given.

By sample share, this clone is medium-sized. No antigen is known for it. CDR3 size: 13 residues. Trimming cost V 9 bases and J 0 bases, with 12 bases left between them. CDR1 and CDR2 (germline): MNHEY, SMNVEV (reference sequence). Overall study findings and caveats: Authors suggest TCR repertoire, Treg phenotype and gut microbiota support further study.

Through week 26, nivolumab 3 mg/kg IV was given weeks 1, 4, 7, 10, then biweekly. Profiled with immunoSEQ multiplex PCR; TCRdb holds only in-frame clones, not every one. The data contain some 17,000 clones, 80% of them singletons. The V gene is TRBV27, the J gene TRBJ2-7; possibly TRBD1 for D (6 bases). Sequenced material: PBMCs, taken in a trial of ipilimumab plus nivolumab as post-transplant consolidation. The origin of this receptor is a male donor with diffuse large B-cell lymphoma. CDR3 sequence reads: CASSTGTSYEQYF. CDR3 nucleotides: TGTGCCAGTAGCACAGGGACCTCCTACGAGCAGTACTTC.